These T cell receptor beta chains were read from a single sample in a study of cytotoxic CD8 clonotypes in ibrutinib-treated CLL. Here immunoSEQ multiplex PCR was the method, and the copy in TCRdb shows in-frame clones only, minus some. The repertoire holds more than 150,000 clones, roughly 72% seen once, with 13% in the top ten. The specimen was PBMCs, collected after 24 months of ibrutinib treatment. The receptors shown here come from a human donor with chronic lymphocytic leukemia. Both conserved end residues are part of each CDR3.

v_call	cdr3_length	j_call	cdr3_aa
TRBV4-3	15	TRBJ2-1	CASSQERARRDEQFF
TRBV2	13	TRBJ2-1	CATERDSYNEQFF
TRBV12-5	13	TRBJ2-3	CASGFRPGDTQYF
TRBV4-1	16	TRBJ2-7	CASSQTAGQGAYEQYF
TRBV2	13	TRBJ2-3	CASSDDEWDTQYF
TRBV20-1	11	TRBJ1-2	CSAREFYGYTF
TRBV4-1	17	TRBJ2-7	CASSQDIWAGDSYEQYF
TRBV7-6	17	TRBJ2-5	CASSLARTSGYQETQYF
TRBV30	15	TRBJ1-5	CAWSVLDRGNQPQHF
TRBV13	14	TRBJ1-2	CASRGTNPRYGYTF
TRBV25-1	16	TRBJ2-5	CASSEWVGATRETQYF
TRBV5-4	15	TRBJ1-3	CASSTQGYPGNTIYF
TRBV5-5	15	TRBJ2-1	CASSLSWSSYNEQFF
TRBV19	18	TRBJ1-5	CASSRWDRGPGSNQPQHF
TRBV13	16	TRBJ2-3	CASSLLMGLATDTQYF
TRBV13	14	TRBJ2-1	CASSWGTPYNEQFF
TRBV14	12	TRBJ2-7	CASSQMLHEQYF
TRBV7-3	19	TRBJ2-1	CASSLGGISGVGAVDEQFF
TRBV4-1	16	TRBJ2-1	CASSQALPGTNNEQFF
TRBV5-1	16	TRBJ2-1	CASSPLTGTSYNEQFF
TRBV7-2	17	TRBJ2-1	CASSLTGWRDSYNEQFF
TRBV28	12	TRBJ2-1	CASSLLIGEQFF
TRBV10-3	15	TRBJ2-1	CANPPRYASSSEQFF
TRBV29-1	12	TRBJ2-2	CSGYTHTGELFF
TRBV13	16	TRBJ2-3	CASSQGTSGITDTQYF
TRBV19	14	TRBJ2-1	CASSRATAVNEQFF
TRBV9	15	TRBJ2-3	CASSTAGGRADTQYF
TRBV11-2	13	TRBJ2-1	CASSLTNYNEQFF
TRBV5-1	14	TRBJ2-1	CASSKGLAGESQFF
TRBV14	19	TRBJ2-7	CASSQTDPSRSRIPYEQYF
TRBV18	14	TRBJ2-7	CASSPGTGSDEQYF
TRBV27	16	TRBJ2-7	CASSLSRIRSSYEQYF
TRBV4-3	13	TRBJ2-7	CASSQHGTGEQYF
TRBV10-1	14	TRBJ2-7	CASSESSRGYEQYF
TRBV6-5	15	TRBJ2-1	CASSQIAGGSGEQFF
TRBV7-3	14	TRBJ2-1	CASSPQGSYNEQFF
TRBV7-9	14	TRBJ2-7	CASSLLGGGYEQYF
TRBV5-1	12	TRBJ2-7	CASSHPSGEQYF
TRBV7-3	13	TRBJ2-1	CASSLSFRNEQFF
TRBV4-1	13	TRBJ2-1	CASSPQGPGQQFF